The clone carrying this T cell receptor beta chain was found many times. Its target is not known. Each CDR3 protein is one row after TCRdb ran MiXCR on the 5' RACE reads. Of approximately 4,300 distinct CDR3 sequences in the sample, roughly 6.2% were seen once. The sample comes from a study of spatial heterogeneity in lung cancer. Study-wide results and caveats: Mutation counts in tumors were tracked by counts of expanded intratumoral alpha and beta TCRs.

CDR3 length equals 14 residues. CDR1 LGHNT and CDR2 FRNRAP come from the germline V gene. Germline trimming cut 7 bases from V and 4 bases from J; bases unmatched to any gene: 9. Documented time point: sample taken at primary tumor resection. The chain employs TRBV12-5 and TRBJ2-7; 8 bases fit TRBD1. The TCR originated in a male donor with early-stage non-small cell lung cancer. The starting material was lung tumor tissue, obtained at surgery. The CDR3 loop is CASALGQGAYEQYF. The CDR3 region has the DNA TGTGCTAGTGCCCTGGGGCAGGGGGCTTACGAGCAGTACTTC.